A single sample is the source of the 23 T cell receptor beta chains below, sequenced in a study of shared clonotypes between healthy human individuals. Only CD45RO-negative cells positively selected for CCR7 counted as naive CD8 cells, so terminally differentiated effector memory CD45RA+ cells were excluded. Profiling relied on immunoSEQ multiplex PCR, and the TCRdb table lists in-frame clones only, not all of them. Of about 2,200,000 clones listed, just over 90% are singletons. The specimen was naive CD8+ T cells from PBMCs. The receptors derive from a man aged 18 to 29 in good health. Some clones in this sample may be carry-over from other donors' samples.

This chain joins TRBV12-5 and TRBJ1-1, with TRBD1 matching 9 bases. Trimming at V came to 3 bases and at J to 5 bases, leaving 4 bases not matched to a gene. The CDR3 extends over 14 amino acids. Germline V gene sequence: CDR1 LGHNT, CDR2 FRNRAP. CDR3 DNA: TGTGCTAGTGGTTTTGACAGGGGGATTACTGAAGCTTTCTTT. Residues: CASGFDRGITEAFF.

The CDR3 is CASNSGGFMNTEAFF. CDR3 nucleotides: TGTGCCAGTAACTCAGGGGGGTTCATGAACACTGAAGCTTTCTTT. This chain uses TRBV19 with TRBJ1-1; the match to TRBD1 covers 7 bases. Germline trimming cut 7 bases from V and 0 bases from J; bases unmatched to any gene: 8. There are 15 residues in the CDR3. Looked up from germline, CDR1 is LNHDA and CDR2 is SQIVND (reference sequence).

This clone was counted once. DNA for the CDR3: TGCGCCAGCAGCCAAGAATGGGAGCGGGGACCCTACTACGAGCAGTACTTC. Translation: CASSQEWERGPYYEQYF. The rearrangement joins TRBV4-1 to TRBJ2-7; 7 bases match TRBD2. The CDR3 contains 17 residues. The ends lost 0 bases at V and 3 bases at J; junction bases unmatched: 11. CDR1 is MGHRA and CDR2 is YSYEKL in the germline V gene.

This chain links TRBV5-4 with TRBJ2-7; 10 nucleotides align to TRBD2. Germline assignment: CDR1 SGHNT and CDR2 YYREEE (reference sequence). With 4 bases clipped from V and 6 bases from J, the junction kept 10 bases outside the gene matches. CDR3 size: 15 residues. CDR3 sequence (DNA): TGTGCCAGCAGCGGGGTACTAGCGGGATACTCCGAGCAGTACTTC. Its protein product is CASSGVLAGYSEQYF.

DNA of the CDR3: TGTGCCAGCAGTTTCCTGAAGGGCCAGCCCCAGCATTTT. Translation: CASSFLKGQPQHF. This rearrangement joins TRBV28 to TRBJ1-5, with D unresolved. CDR1 is MDHEN and CDR2 is SYDVKM in the germline V gene. The V gene lost 3 bases and the J gene lost 7 bases, with 10 bases spanning the gap. The CDR3 is made up of 13 amino acids.

As regards this clone: Other DNA sequences in this specimen translate into the identical CDR3. The rearrangement uses TRBV27 and TRBJ2-7; TRBD1 agrees at 7 bases. The CDR3 is 14 residues long. Trimming removed 0 bases from V and 2 bases from J; junction bases left unmatched: 1. CDR1 and CDR2 (germline): MNHEY, SMNVEV (reference sequence). The CDR3 sequence: CASSLSGQTYEQYF. As DNA, the CDR3 is TGTGCCAGCAGTTTATCGGGACAGACCTACGAGCAGTACTTC.

The chain carries TRBV30 and TRBJ1-2; TRBD1 might be the D (6 bases). Germline assignment: CDR1 GTSNPN and CDR2 SVGIG (reference sequence). This CDR3 has 11 residues. CDR3 nucleotides: TGTTCAGGGGCCGTGAACTATGGCTACACCTTC. Protein sequence: CSGAVNYGYTF.

The V and J genes are TRBV18 and TRBJ2-2; the match to TRBD1 covers 8 bases. The ends lost 2 bases at V and 6 bases at J; junction bases unmatched: 8. The CDR3 totals 16 residues. The germline V gene has CDR1 KGHSH and CDR2 LQKENI. CDR3 bases: TGTGCCAGCTCACCAAGCCGGACAGGGTTCGCCGGGGAGCTGTTTTTT. Translation: CASSPSRTGFAGELFF.

J is TRBJ1-1 and V is TRBV29-1, with D tentatively TRBD1 (6 bases). Looked up from germline, CDR1 is SQVTM and CDR2 is ANQGSEA. V was trimmed by 8 bases and J by 1 base, leaving 11 bases between them. The CDR3 loop spans 12 amino acids. The CDR3 spells CSTGTPNTEAFF. For the CDR3, the DNA is TGCAGCACCGGGACACCGAACACTGAAGCTTTCTTT.

The chain uses TRBV7-2 and TRBJ2-2; TRBD2 aligns across 9 bases. V shed 4 bases, J shed 0 bases, and the junction held 3 bases outside the gene matches. The CDR3 runs to 16 residues. Germline V CDR1 and CDR2: SGHTA, FQGNSA. The CDR3 DNA sequence: TGTGCCAGCAGCTCGCGGGAGGGAGCGAACACCGGGGAGCTGTTTTTT. Its translation is CASSSREGANTGELFF.

CDR3 bases: TGCGCCAGCAGTATTTGTAGCGGGAGCTCCTACGAGCAGTACTTC. It codes for CASSICSGSSYEQYF. The chain uses TRBV10-1 and TRBJ2-7; 9 bases map to TRBD2. CDR3 size: 15 residues. Germline loops: CDR1 WNHNN, CDR2 SYGVQD (reference sequence). V lost 5 bases to trimming and J lost 0 bases; unmatched junction nucleotides: 5.

This clone was detected only a few times. Other DNA variants within this sample encode the same CDR3. This rearrangement joins TRBV27 to TRBJ1-1, with D possibly being TRBD1 (5 bases). V dropped 2 bases and J dropped 4 bases, with 8 bases sitting between them. The CDR3 runs 13 residues. Germline assignment: CDR1 MNHEY and CDR2 SMNVEV (reference sequence). CDR3 amino acids: CASSLTGGTEAFF. CDR3 in DNA: TGTGCCAGCAGTTTAACCGGGGGCACTGAAGCTTTCTTT.

This clone has more than one count but fewer than ten. V gene TRBV27 combines with J gene TRBJ1-1; 9 positions match TRBD1. The germline V gene encodes CDR1 MNHEY and CDR2 SMNVEV (reference sequence). CDR3 length: 15 residues. J gave up 9 bases and V 6 bases, and 14 bases lay outside the gene matches. CDR3 sequence reads: CASRLGGQGLPKAFF. CDR3 sequence (DNA): TGTGCCAGCAGGTTGGGGGGACAGGGTTTACCAAAAGCTTTCTTT.

CDR3 amino acids: CASSPFRDRGLVQPQHF. CDR3 DNA: TGTGCCAGTAGTCCTTTCCGGGACAGGGGGCTGGTTCAGCCCCAGCATTTT. The chain links TRBV19 to TRBJ1-5; 12 bases agree with TRBD1. Per the germline V gene, CDR1 is LNHDA and CDR2 is SQIVND (reference sequence). J was trimmed by 6 bases and V by 5 bases; bases with no gene match: 11. This CDR3 contains 17 residues.

The V and J genes are TRBV10-3 and TRBJ2-6; D ambiguous. The V gene lost 3 bases and the J gene lost 3 bases, with 18 bases spanning the gap. The germline V gene encodes CDR1 ENHRY and CDR2 SYGVKD. CDR3 length equals 18 residues. The CDR3 DNA follows: TGTGCCATCAGTGACTACTCCGGTAATCTCTTTGGGGCCAACGTCCTGACTTTC. It specifies CAISDYSGNLFGANVLTF.

The rearrangement joins TRBV27 to TRBJ2-1, with a possible D match to TRBD1 (6 bases). Trimming pared 5 bases from V and 3 bases from J, leaving 11 bases between. This CDR3 comprises 14 residues. In germline, CDR1 is MNHEY, CDR2 SMNVEV (reference sequence). CDR3 region: CASSLGQNYNEQFF. Here the CDR3 DNA reads TGTGCCAGCAGTCTCGGACAGAACTACAATGAGCAGTTCTTC.

This clone was counted once. The V call is TRBV10-3, the J call TRBJ2-1, with D perhaps given as TRBD1 or TRBD2 (5 bases each). Germline V gene data show CDR1 as ENHRY and CDR2 as SYGVKD. Trimming took off 3 bases at V and 6 bases at J, with 15 bases between the two ends. This CDR3 comprises 15 residues. CDR3 DNA: TGTGCCATCAGTGATAGGACCGGGACCTTCAATGAGCAGTTCTTC. Translation: CAISDRTGTFNEQFF.

V and J are TRBV29-1 and TRBJ1-1; D unresolved. Germline CDR1 reads SQVTM; CDR2 reads ANQGSEA. The CDR3 is 10 residues long. V gave up 3 bases and J gave up 11 bases, with 10 bases separating them. DNA for the CDR3: TGCAGCGTTGAGGCCCGGAGGGCTTTCTTT. Translating gives CSVEARRAFF.

The chain uses TRBV29-1 and TRBJ2-7; D ambiguous. With 7 bases removed from V and 6 bases from J, the gap between germline ends came to 10 bases. The length of the CDR3 is 10 residues. The V gene's germline CDR1 is SQVTM and CDR2 ANQGSEA. The CDR3 coding sequence is TGCAGCGCCCTATGGTGCGAGCAGTACTTC. This codes for CSALWCEQYF.

V usage is TRBV9 and J usage is TRBJ2-2; 7 nucleotides align to TRBD2. The germline CDR1 and CDR2 sequences are SGDLS and YYNGEE. V was pared by 0 bases and J by 0 bases, with 8 bases of the junction left unmatched. CDR3 length equals 18 residues. CDR3 sequence: CASSVGASGRANTGELFF. The CDR3 DNA reads TGTGCCAGCAGCGTAGGGGCTAGCGGACGCGCGAACACCGGGGAGCTGTTTTTT.

This chain joins TRBV27 and TRBJ2-7; 7 positions match TRBD1. V dropped 0 bases and J dropped 2; count of bases not matched to a gene: 10. The CDR3 spans 17 residues. The germline V gene encodes CDR1 MNHEY and CDR2 SMNVEV (reference sequence). The CDR3 nucleotides are TGTGCCAGCAGTTTATCCGGCAGGGGGTACCTTGCCTACGAGCAGTACTTC. Protein product: CASSLSGRGYLAYEQYF.

CDR3 loop: CASSEWHPLGTEAFF. CDR3 DNA sequence: TGTGCCAGCAGTGAATGGCACCCCCTGGGCACTGAAGCTTTCTTT. This sequence joins TRBV25-1 and TRBJ1-1; D not certain. This CDR3 contains 15 residues. CDR1 and CDR2 (germline): MGHDK, SYGVNS. V was shortened by 1 base and J by 4 bases, with 13 bases between the two germline ends.

The chain has TRBV27 and TRBJ2-2; the D gene is possibly TRBD2 (7 bases). The germline V and J ends were trimmed by 6 bases and 6 bases, with 14 bases remaining between them. Germline V gene data show CDR1 as MNHEY and CDR2 as SMNVEV (reference sequence). There are 14 residues in the CDR3. The CDR3 bases are TGTGCCAGCAGCTATCTCGGGGGGCCCGGGGAGCTGTTTTTT. Residues: CASSYLGGPGELFF.